This T cell receptor (beta chain) was identified during a study of spatial heterogeneity in lung cancer. Noted time point: sample taken at primary tumor resection. About this clonotype: What it recognizes is unknown.

Whole-study findings and limits: Counts of expanded intratumoral alpha and beta TCRs tracked tumor mutation counts.

TCRdb re-analysed the 5' RACE reads in MiXCR, keeping a single row per CDR3 protein. The sample includes about 13,000 distinct CDR3 sequences, around 3.2% of them seen just once. Germline CDR1 reads SGHNT; CDR2 reads YENEEA. The CDR3 contains 12 residues. Trimming removed 6 bases from V and 13 bases from J; junction bases left unmatched: 5. This sequence was found in a male donor with early-stage non-small cell lung cancer. The chain uses TRBV11-3 and TRBJ2-1; TRBD2 matches at 11 bases. The source was lung tumor tissue, collected at surgery. The CDR3 loop is CASSFSGGVQFF. CDR3 bases: TGTGCCAGCAGTTTTAGCGGGGGGGTTCAGTTCTTC.